What follows are 4 T cell receptor beta chains derived from one specimen sequenced in a study of control samples from healthy donors and cancer patients. Here immunoSEQ multiplex PCR was the method, and the copy in TCRdb shows in-frame clones only, minus some. The sample yields about 65,000 clones, 90% seen once. Input material: PBMCs. These receptors were obtained from a woman aged 45 to 65 with colorectal cancer.

The rearrangement uses TRBV2 and TRBJ2-2; D is ambiguous. With 4 bases removed from V and 7 bases from J, the gap between germline ends came to 4 bases. Looked up from germline, CDR1 is SNHLY and CDR2 is FYNNEI. This CDR3 is 11 amino acids long. CDR3 in amino acids: CASSGVGELFF. The CDR3 DNA sequence: TGTGCCAGCAGTGGGGTCGGGGAGCTGTTTTTT.

This clone was recorded once. CDR3 protein: CASAEDFRNTEAFF. The CDR3 DNA follows: TGTGCCAGCGCGGAGGATTTTCGGAACACTGAAGCTTTCTTT. The chain carries TRBV3-1 (or the pseudogene TRBV3-2) and TRBJ1-1; D gene ambiguous. The CDR3 is 14 residues long. Trimming took off 8 bases at V and 1 base at J, with 14 bases between the two ends. Germline V CDR1 and CDR2: LGHDT, YNNKEL (reference sequence).

The chain carries TRBV5-1 and TRBJ2-6; TRBD2 matches at 16 bases. The CDR3 consists of 20 residues. CDR1 is SGHRS, CDR2 YFSETQ, per germline. The junction had 6 bases not matched to a gene; V was cut back by 1 base and J by 2 bases. The CDR3 loop reads CASSLIGTSGRAAGANVLTF. CDR3 bases: TGCGCCAGCAGCTTGATTGGGACTAGCGGGAGGGCCGCTGGGGCCAACGTCCTGACTTTC.

The rearrangement uses TRBV11-2 and TRBJ1-2, with 12 bases aligning to TRBD1. This CDR3 is built from 14 residues. V trimming: 4 bases; J trimming: 7 bases; junction bases outside the gene matches: 4. From germline, CDR1 is SGHAT and CDR2 FQNNGV. The CDR3 loop is CASSYRDRGLGYTF. CDR3 DNA sequence: TGTGCCAGCAGCTACCGGGACAGGGGGCTTGGCTACACCTTC.